This TCR beta chain was identified in a study of T cells in Graves' hyperthyroidism and ophthalmopathy. Study summary: Peripheral blood was obtained at initial diagnosis, preceding any treatment.

PBMCs were collected from an approximately 10 ml volume of fresh peripheral blood. Whole-study findings and limits: Within blood appeared most thyroid clonotypes that had expanded above 0.001. In validation, the model predicted ophthalmopathy. These predictions came a median about 6.5 months before onset.

The CDR3 regions of TCR beta were amplified from RNA transcripts. Researchers ran a first-round RT-PCR on the TCR CDR3 using the HTBI primer set. In TCRdb, the multiplex PCR reads were re-called with MiXCR into one record per CDR3 protein. This table has roughly 700,000 distinct CDR3 sequences, 30% to 40% appearing once. The CDR3 has 13 amino acids. V dropped 7 bases and J dropped 2 bases, with 14 bases sitting between them. Germline V gives CDR1 DFQATT, CDR2 SNEGSKA (reference sequence). The table lists this clonotype with many counts. Antigen: not known. The chain combines TRBV20-1 with TRBJ2-5; possible D gene TRBD2, 5 bases. The sample consisted of blood. The clonotype originates from a woman in her thirties or forties with Graves' hyperthyroidism. This CDR3 reads CSGVGVTQETQYF. CDR3 DNA sequence: TGCAGTGGGGTGGGAGTTACACAAGAGACCCAGTACTTC.